The rows below give T cell receptor beta chains drawn from one sample of a study of T cell responses to AZD1222 COVID-19 vaccine. Clones were read by immunoSEQ multiplex PCR, and TCRdb kept only the in-frame ones, dropping some. The profile shows roughly 200,000 clones, approximately 95% of them singletons. Specimen: peripheral blood, collected 28 days after the second dose of the MenACWY control vaccine. The receptors originated from an adult who received the MenACWY meningococcal vaccine as a control. CDR3s include the opening cysteine and the closing phenylalanine or tryptophan. The D gene is left open where the match is weak. A row's size may be missing; if present it is once, few, many or a size class.

j_gene: TRBJ1-2; abundance: NA; d_gene: TRBD1; v_gene: TRBV7-2; CDR3nt: TGTGCCAGCACCCAGGGGGCCGGCTATGGCTACACCTTC; CDR3aa: CASTQGAGYGYTF
j_gene: TRBJ1-6; abundance: NA; d_gene: NA; v_gene: TRBV18; CDR3nt: TGTGCCAGCTCACCAATACGGGCCGCAGGGTCACCCCTCCACTTT; CDR3aa: CASSPIRAAGSPLHF
j_gene: TRBJ1-6; abundance: once; d_gene: NA; v_gene: TRBV18; CDR3nt: TGTGCCAGCTCACCAAAAGCCCCTTCTGGCCGGAATTCACCCCTCCACTTT; CDR3aa: CASSPKAPSGRNSPLHF
j_gene: TRBJ2-7; abundance: NA; d_gene: TRBD1; v_gene: TRBV7-9; CDR3nt: TGTGCCAGCAGTCAAGGACAGGGGGCACAGTACTTC; CDR3aa: CASSQGQGAQYF
j_gene: TRBJ1-5; abundance: NA; d_gene: NA; v_gene: TRBV28; CDR3nt: TGTGCCAGCAGTCCCCCTCGTCAGCCCCAGCATTTT; CDR3aa: CASSPPRQPQHF
j_gene: TRBJ1-3; abundance: once; d_gene: NA; v_gene: TRBV7-2; CDR3nt: TGTGCCAGCAGCTTTCGGCAGAACTCTGGAAACACCATATATTTT; CDR3aa: CASSFRQNSGNTIYF
j_gene: TRBJ2-6; abundance: NA; d_gene: NA; v_gene: TRBV23-1; CDR3nt: TGCGCCAGCAGTCGAGAGGGGCCTGGGGCCAACGTCCTGACTTTC; CDR3aa: CASSREGPGANVLTF
j_gene: TRBJ1-6; abundance: few; d_gene: NA; v_gene: TRBV6-4; CDR3nt: TGTGCCAGCAGTGACGCCGAGCCGCCCCTCCACTTT; CDR3aa: CASSDAEPPLHF
j_gene: TRBJ1-2; abundance: NA; d_gene: NA; v_gene: TRBV2; CDR3nt: TGTGCCAGCAGTGTAGAGAGAAACTATGGCTACACCTTC; CDR3aa: CASSVERNYGYTF
j_gene: TRBJ1-1; abundance: once; d_gene: NA; v_gene: TRBV12-3/TRBV12-4; CDR3nt: TGTGCCACCCAGGACAGCATGAACACTGAAGCTTTCTTT; CDR3aa: CATQDSMNTEAFF
j_gene: TRBJ1-6; abundance: NA; d_gene: NA; v_gene: TRBV5-8; CDR3nt: TGTGCCAGCAGCGAATGGCAGGGGACGGCCAATTCACCCCTCCACTTT; CDR3aa: CASSEWQGTANSPLHF
j_gene: TRBJ2-7; abundance: NA; d_gene: NA; v_gene: TRBV7-9; CDR3nt: TGTGCCAGCAGACCCAACGTGGGAGCCAGGACCTACGAGCAGTACTTC; CDR3aa: CASRPNVGARTYEQYF
j_gene: TRBJ2-7; abundance: NA; d_gene: NA; v_gene: TRBV15; CDR3nt: TGTGCCACCAGCACAAGACAGTCCTACGAGCAGTACTTC; CDR3aa: CATSTRQSYEQYF
j_gene: TRBJ1-1; abundance: once; d_gene: TRBD1; v_gene: TRBV19; CDR3nt: TGTGCCAGTAGTATACGAGGTTCGGGACAGTCGGACACTGAAGCTTTCTTT; CDR3aa: CASSIRGSGQSDTEAFF
j_gene: TRBJ1-4; abundance: NA; d_gene: NA; v_gene: TRBV2; CDR3nt: TGTGCCAGCAGTGAGACGACAGTTGTCGGTGAAAAACTGTTTTTT; CDR3aa: CASSETTVVGEKLFF
j_gene: TRBJ2-7; abundance: NA; d_gene: NA; v_gene: TRBV5-4; CDR3nt: TGTGCCAGCAGCTTGAAAGGGACCAATTACGAGCAGTACTTC; CDR3aa: CASSLKGTNYEQYF
j_gene: TRBJ1-2; abundance: NA; d_gene: NA; v_gene: TRBV19; CDR3nt: TGTGCCAGTAACGAGGCTTTTAACTATGGCTACACCTTC; CDR3aa: CASNEAFNYGYTF
j_gene: TRBJ1-2; abundance: NA; d_gene: TRBD1; v_gene: TRBV5-1; CDR3nt: TGCGCCAGCAGCGCACGACAGGGGCGAGGTAACTATGGCTACACCTTC; CDR3aa: CASSARQGRGNYGYTF
j_gene: TRBJ2-1; abundance: once; d_gene: NA; v_gene: TRBV6-5; CDR3nt: TGTGCCAGCAGTTACTCAGGGGTAACCTACAATGAGCAGTTCTTC; CDR3aa: CASSYSGVTYNEQFF
j_gene: TRBJ1-2; abundance: NA; d_gene: NA; v_gene: TRBV5-1; CDR3nt: TGCGCCAGCAGGCTAGCTTTTCGGGGGCTTCGGTATGGCTACACCTTC; CDR3aa: CASRLAFRGLRYGYTF
j_gene: TRBJ2-6; abundance: NA; d_gene: TRBD2; v_gene: TRBV27; CDR3nt: TGTGCCAGCAGTTTCGGGGGGGCTCTTAGGGCCAACGTCCTGACTTTC; CDR3aa: CASSFGGALRANVLTF
j_gene: TRBJ2-2; abundance: NA; d_gene: NA; v_gene: TRBV18; CDR3nt: TGTGCCAGCTCACCACTAGATACCGGGGAGCTGTTTTTT; CDR3aa: CASSPLDTGELFF
j_gene: TRBJ2-3; abundance: NA; d_gene: TRBD1; v_gene: TRBV5-1; CDR3nt: TGCGCCAGCAGCGCGGCAACTACAGGGGGCGTAGCAGATACGCAGTATTTT; CDR3aa: CASSAATTGGVADTQYF
j_gene: TRBJ1-1; abundance: NA; d_gene: NA; v_gene: TRBV19; CDR3nt: TGTGCCAGCCGGCGCGGGGGCAGCCCTGAAGCTTTCTTT; CDR3aa: CASRRGGSPEAFF
j_gene: TRBJ2-1; abundance: NA; d_gene: NA; v_gene: TRBV12-3/TRBV12-4; CDR3nt: TGTGCCAGCAGTTTGGGGGATCTGGATGAGCAGTTCTTC; CDR3aa: CASSLGDLDEQFF
j_gene: TRBJ2-7; abundance: NA; d_gene: TRBD1; v_gene: TRBV2; CDR3nt: TGTGCCAGCAGAGGGACAGGGGGCATCGACGAGCAGTACTTC; CDR3aa: CASRGTGGIDEQYF
j_gene: TRBJ1-2; abundance: NA; d_gene: NA; v_gene: TRBV30; CDR3nt: TGTGCCTGGAGTGTAGGGCACAGCTATGGCTACACCTTC; CDR3aa: CAWSVGHSYGYTF
j_gene: TRBJ1-4; abundance: once; d_gene: NA; v_gene: TRBV5-1; CDR3nt: TGCGCCAGCAGCTTGGCCCGGGGTTTGAGTGAAAAACTGTTTTTT; CDR3aa: CASSLARGLSEKLFF
j_gene: TRBJ2-7; abundance: NA; d_gene: NA; v_gene: TRBV30; CDR3nt: TGTGCCTGGAGTGTATTTCTAACCCACGAGCAGTACTTC; CDR3aa: CAWSVFLTHEQYF